These T cell receptor beta chains were read from a single sample in a study of blood T cell repertoires in COVID-19. Assay: immunoSEQ multiplex PCR; the TCRdb copy retains only in-frame clones and omits some. The sample has approximately 380,000 clones; more than 85% are singletons. The sequencing sample was made of PBMCs or T cells enriched from blood (not recorded which). The source is a woman between 40 and 50 years old who had been exposed to COVID-19. The CDR3 runs from the conserved cysteine through the conserved F or W. A D gene is named only where the DNA matches it firmly. Some rows have no size entry. The others give once, few or many, or a class for an expanded clone.

TRBV18,-,-,TRBJ1-5,CASSSGAGNQPQHF,TGTGCCAGCTCATCAGGTGCCGGCAATCAGCCCCAGCATTTT
TRBV25-1,-,-,TRBJ1-5,CASSEQGFGQPQHF,TGTGCCAGCAGTGAGCAGGGATTCGGGCAGCCCCAGCATTTT
TRBV3-1/TRBV3-2,few,TRBD1,TRBJ2-5,CASRTGEWDQETQYF,TGTGCCAGCAGGACAGGGGAATGGGACCAAGAGACCCAGTACTTC
TRBV5-1,-,-,TRBJ2-4,CASRIPMIFRGFGNIQYF,TGCGCCAGCAGGATTCCCATGATTTTCCGGGGATTCGGGAACATTCAGTACTTC
TRBV30,-,-,TRBJ1-4,CALGGVPTNEKLFF,TGTGCCTTGGGCGGGGTCCCAACTAATGAAAAACTGTTTTTT
TRBV7-9,-,-,TRBJ2-7,CASSLQAGLYEQYF,TGTGCCAGCAGCTTACAGGCGGGCCTCTACGAGCAGTACTTC
TRBV2,-,-,TRBJ1-5,CASSEVSGGNQPQHF,TGTGCCAGCAGTGAAGTTTCAGGGGGCAATCAGCCCCAGCATTTT
TRBV21-1,-,-,TRBJ1-1,CASSTKELTEAFF,TGTGCCAGCAGCACTAAGGAGTTGACTGAAGCTTTCTTT
TRBV29-1,-,-,TRBJ2-2,CSVELGTRDTGELFF,TGCAGCGTTGAGCTTGGGACAAGGGACACCGGGGAGCTGTTTTTT
TRBV3-1/TRBV3-2,-,TRBD1,TRBJ1-1,CASRLGTGVMNTEAFF,TGTGCCAGCAGGCTCGGGACAGGAGTAATGAACACTGAAGCTTTCTTT
TRBV5-1,-,TRBD1,TRBJ1-2,CARSAGDSHNYGYTF,TGCGCCAGATCAGCGGGGGACAGTCATAACTATGGCTACACCTTC
TRBV20-1,few,-,TRBJ1-1,CSASQGVKAFF,TGCAGTGCTAGTCAGGGCGTAAAAGCTTTCTTT
TRBV30,-,TRBD1,TRBJ1-5,CAWSTDRGGQPQHF,TGTGCCTGGAGTACTGACAGGGGAGGTCAGCCCCAGCATTTT
TRBV2,-,-,TRBJ1-2,CASPYPLSGGYTF,TGTGCCAGCCCCTATCCTCTCTCTGGTGGCTACACCTTC
TRBV7-7,-,TRBD2,TRBJ2-5,CASSLVASGGAETQYF,TGTGCTAGCAGCTTAGTGGCTAGCGGGGGGGCAGAGACCCAGTACTTC
TRBV5-6,-,TRBD1,TRBJ1-5,CASSSRGVGNQPQHF,TGTGCCAGCAGCTCCAGGGGGGTGGGCAATCAGCCCCAGCATTTT
TRBV27,-,TRBD1,TRBJ1-1,CASTENRGTEAFF,TGTGCCAGCACCGAGAACAGGGGTACTGAAGCTTTCTTT
TRBV10-2,-,TRBD1,TRBJ1-4,CASSQGQGGEKLFF,TGCGCCAGCAGTCAAGGACAGGGTGGGGAAAAACTGTTTTTT
TRBV14,-,-,TRBJ2-5,CASSQDLAQETQYF,TGTGCCAGCAGCCAAGATCTAGCTCAAGAGACCCAGTACTTC
TRBV30,-,-,TRBJ1-5,CAWSVPRKNQPQHF,TGTGCCTGGAGTGTACCCAGGAAAAATCAGCCCCAGCATTTT
TRBV3-1/TRBV3-2,-,TRBD1,TRBJ1-5,CASSQETRDRGYQPQHF,TGTGCCAGCAGCCAAGAAACCCGGGACAGGGGTTATCAGCCCCAGCATTTT
TRBV27,-,-,TRBJ2-2,CASSPLGSGTNTGELFF,TGTGCCAGCAGTCCGCTGGGTAGCGGTACGAACACCGGGGAGCTGTTTTTT
TRBV4-3,-,-,TRBJ1-2,CASSQGRGQNYGYTF,TGCGCCAGCAGCCAAGGGAGAGGTCAGAACTATGGCTACACCTTC
TRBV7-2,-,TRBD1,TRBJ1-5,CASSLGDRGASQPQHF,TGTGCCAGCAGCTTAGGGGACAGGGGGGCATCTCAGCCCCAGCATTTT
TRBV5-4,-,-,TRBJ2-3,CASSLSRATPRADTQYF,TGTGCCAGCAGCCTCTCCCGGGCCACCCCCAGGGCAGATACGCAGTATTTT
TRBV18,-,-,TRBJ1-4,CASSPLAATNEKLFF,TGTGCCAGCTCACCACTAGCAGCAACTAATGAAAAACTGTTTTTT